The 16 T cell receptor beta chains below were found in one sample sequenced in a study of CD4 T cells in relation to SARS-CoV-2 and coronaviruses. The unexposed donors gave CD4+ T cells in about 2010-2019, prior to COVID-19. Assay: immunoSEQ multiplex PCR; the TCRdb copy retains only in-frame clones and omits some. The sample yields nearly 70,000 clones, 90% to 95% seen once. Specimen: naive CD4+ T cells from PBMCs. Regarding subset: naive CD4+ T cells isolated by negative enrichment. All receptors come from a human donor in good health.

The genes are TRBV4-1 and TRBJ2-7; TRBD1 or TRBD2 may be the D gene (6 bases each). Trimming cost V 2 bases and J 5 bases, with 19 bases left between them. This CDR3 region has 16 residues. Germline values: CDR1 MGHRA, CDR2 YSYEKL. CDR3 region: CASSQKGGTNIHEQYF. The CDR3 DNA sequence: TGCGCCAGCAGCCAAAAAGGCGGGACAAACATCCACGAGCAGTACTTC.

The chain employs TRBV27 and TRBJ1-5; no definite D call. The V end was cut by 3 bases, the J end by 2 bases, with 5 bases between. The CDR3 runs 13 residues. The germline V gene encodes CDR1 MNHEY and CDR2 SMNVEV (reference sequence). The CDR3 spells CASSLQGNQPQHF. In nucleotides, the CDR3 is TGTGCCAGCAGTTTGCAAGGCAATCAGCCCCAGCATTTT.

This clone appeared a single time. The J gene is TRBJ2-7, the V gene TRBV7-2; D may correspond to TRBD1 or TRBD2 (6 bases each). V lost 0 bases and J lost 2, with 23 bases in between. CDR3 length: 19 residues. Germline CDR1 reads SGHTA; CDR2 reads FQGNSA. The CDR3 DNA reads as TGTGCCAGCAGCTTAGCGATAGGGGGGCATACGGTTTATCCCTACGAGCAGTACTTC. Its translation is CASSLAIGGHTVYPYEQYF.

The CDR3 reads CATSSREHGTEAFF. As DNA, the CDR3 is TGTGCCACCAGCAGTCGGGAGCATGGCACTGAAGCTTTCTTT. The chain employs TRBV15 and TRBJ1-1; no clear D. The CDR3 extends over 14 amino acids. Germline V CDR1 and CDR2: LNHNV, YYDKDF (reference sequence). The germline V and J ends were trimmed by 3 bases and 4 bases, with 12 bases remaining between them.

V is TRBV28 and J is TRBJ1-1; D uncertain. The CDR3 runs to 13 residues. Germline CDR1 is MDHEN and CDR2 is SYDVKM. The V end was cut by 3 bases, the J end by 1 base, with 6 bases between. The CDR3 DNA reads as TGTGCCAGCAGTTTTATGGGGAACACTGAAGCTTTCTTT. Translated: CASSFMGNTEAFF.

The chain couples TRBV5-6 to TRBJ2-1; D remains ambiguous. The germline gives CDR1 SGHDT, CDR2 YYEEEE. Trimming pared 2 bases from V and 6 bases from J, leaving 12 bases between. The CDR3 extends over 14 amino acids. The chain's CDR3 is CASSFGRRSNEQFF. CDR3 in DNA: TGTGCCAGCAGCTTTGGGCGCAGGTCCAATGAGCAGTTCTTC.

The rearrangement uses TRBV7-2 and TRBJ2-3; TRBD2 matches at 8 bases. This CDR3 comprises 14 residues. Germline assignment: CDR1 SGHTA and CDR2 FQGNSA. V shed 5 bases and J 0 bases; nucleotides not matched to a gene: 1. CDR3 DNA: TGTGCCAGCAGCCGGGGGGGCAGCACAGATACGCAGTATTTT. Its protein product is CASSRGGSTDTQYF.

About this clone: At one of its ends the junction is not consistent with the germline gene, which may arise from a read error. The chain uses TRBV7-7 and TRBJ2-7, with TRBD2 matching 14 bases. The CDR3 is made up of 15 amino acids. The V gene's germline CDR1 is SSHAT and CDR2 FNYEAQ (reference sequence). In nucleotides, the CDR3 is TGTGCTAGCAGCTTAGGACTAGCGGGAGGATCCGAGCAGTACTTC. Its protein is CASSLGLAGGSEQYF.

The chain is built from TRBV5-6 and TRBJ2-7; no definite D call. Trimming took off 2 bases at V and 2 bases at J, with 11 bases between the two ends. Per germline, CDR1 SGHDT and CDR2 YYEEEE. The CDR3 has 14 amino acids. CDR3 residues: CASSFGVTPYEQYF. DNA for the CDR3: TGTGCCAGCAGCTTTGGGGTAACCCCCTACGAGCAGTACTTC.

V gene TRBV7-2 combines with J gene TRBJ1-5, with D hard to call. Germline loops: CDR1 SGHTA, CDR2 FQGNSA. Trimming cost V 3 bases and J 0 bases, with 9 bases left between them. The CDR3 is 15 residues long. The CDR3 protein is CASSFWGGSNQPQHF. CDR3 bases: TGTGCCAGCAGCTTTTGGGGAGGTAGCAATCAGCCCCAGCATTTT. Variable domain in full (rest from reference TRBV7-2 and TRBJ1-5): GAGVSQSPSNKVTEKGKDVELRCDPISGHTALYWYRQSLGQGLEFLIYFQGNSAPDKSGLPSDRFSAERTGGSVSTLTIQRTQQEDSAVYLCASSFWGGSNQPQHFGDGTRLSIL.

V and J are TRBV21-1 and TRBJ1-3; TRBD1 is the table's D call, not checked against the DNA. TRBV21-1 constitutes a pseudogene. This CDR3 region has 17 residues. The CDR3 DNA is TGTGCCGGGGACAGGGCCTCTCACCTCCTCTCTGGAAACACCATATATTTT. Translated: CAGDRASHLLSGNTIYF.

The chain's CDR3 is CAWSSRYEQYF. CDR3 sequence (DNA): TGTGCCTGGAGTAGTCGCTACGAGCAGTACTTC. The gene calls are TRBV30 and TRBJ2-7; no clear D. Germline assignment: CDR1 GTSNPN and CDR2 SVGIG (reference sequence). The CDR3 totals 11 residues. V lost 2 bases, J lost 3 bases, and 5 bases lay in between.

V and J are TRBV19 and TRBJ2-7, with D possibly being TRBD2 (7 bases). The germline V and J ends were trimmed by 11 bases and 9 bases, with 20 bases remaining between them. CDR3 size: 12 residues. CDR1 and CDR2 from the germline V gene are LNHDA and SQIVND (reference sequence). DNA of the CDR3: TGTGCCCTCCGAGGGGGGGACCAACCGCAGTACTTC. Translating gives CALRGGDQPQYF.

The chain combines TRBV28 with TRBJ2-2; the match to TRBD2 covers 10 bases. CDR3 length: 13 residues. Germline CDR1 MDHEN, CDR2 SYDVKM. J lost 4 bases, V lost 9 bases, and 2 bases had no gene match. CDR3 region: CASRTSGTGELFF. The CDR3 nucleotides read TGTGCCAGTAGGACTAGCGGCACCGGGGAGCTGTTTTTT. Full variable domain (rest looked up from reference TRBV28 and TRBJ2-2): DVKVTQSSRYLVKRTGEKVFLECVQDMDHENMFWYRQDPGLGLRLIYFSYDVKMKEKGDIPEGYSVSREKKERFSLILESASTNQTSMYLCASRTSGTGELFFGEGSRLTVL.

V gene TRBV7-3 combines with J gene TRBJ1-2; possible D gene TRBD1, 6 bases. V shed 0 bases and J shed 5 bases, with 13 bases lying between them. The germline V gene has CDR1 SGHTA and CDR2 FQGTGA. CDR3 length: 15 residues. The DNA for the CDR3 is TGTGCCAGCAGCTTAACCGGCAGGGGAACGTATGGCTACACCTTC. This translates into CASSLTGRGTYGYTF.

This clone was observed a single time. V usage is TRBV6-6 and J usage is TRBJ2-7, with a weak D call TRBD1 (6 bases). The germline V gene encodes CDR1 MNHNY and CDR2 SVGAGI (reference sequence). V lost 6 bases, J lost 4 bases, and 19 bases lay in between. The CDR3 covers 15 residues. CDR3 DNA sequence: TGTGCCAGCAGAGAAACCAGGGGACCCTCTTACGAGCAGTACTTC. Its translation is CASRETRGPSYEQYF.